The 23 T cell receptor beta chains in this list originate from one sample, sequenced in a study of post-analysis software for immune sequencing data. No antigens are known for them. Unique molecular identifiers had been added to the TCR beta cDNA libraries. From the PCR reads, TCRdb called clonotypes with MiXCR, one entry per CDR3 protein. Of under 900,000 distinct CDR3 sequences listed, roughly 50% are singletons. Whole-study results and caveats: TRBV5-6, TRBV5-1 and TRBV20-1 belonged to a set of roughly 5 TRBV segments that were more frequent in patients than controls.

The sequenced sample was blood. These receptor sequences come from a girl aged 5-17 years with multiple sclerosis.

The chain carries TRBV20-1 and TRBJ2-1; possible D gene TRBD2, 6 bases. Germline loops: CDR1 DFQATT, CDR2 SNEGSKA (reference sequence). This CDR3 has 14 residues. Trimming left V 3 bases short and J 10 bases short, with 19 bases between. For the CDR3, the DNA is TGCAGTGCTAGTGGGCTAGCGAGCCATCGGGAGCAGTTCTTC. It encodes CSASGLASHREQFF.

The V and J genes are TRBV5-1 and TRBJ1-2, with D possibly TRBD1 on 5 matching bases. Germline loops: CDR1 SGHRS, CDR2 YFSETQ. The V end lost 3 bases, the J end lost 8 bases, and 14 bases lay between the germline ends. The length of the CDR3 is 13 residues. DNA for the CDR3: TGCGCCAGCAGCTCCGTATGGGGCTACGGCTACACCTTC. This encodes CASSSVWGYGYTF.

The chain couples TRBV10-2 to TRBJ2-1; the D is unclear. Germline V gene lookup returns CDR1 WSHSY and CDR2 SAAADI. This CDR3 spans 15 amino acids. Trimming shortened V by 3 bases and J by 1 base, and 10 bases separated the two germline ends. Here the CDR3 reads CASSDLGGSYNEQFF. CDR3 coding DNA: TGCGCCAGCAGTGATCTTGGCGGTTCCTACAATGAGCAGTTCTTC.

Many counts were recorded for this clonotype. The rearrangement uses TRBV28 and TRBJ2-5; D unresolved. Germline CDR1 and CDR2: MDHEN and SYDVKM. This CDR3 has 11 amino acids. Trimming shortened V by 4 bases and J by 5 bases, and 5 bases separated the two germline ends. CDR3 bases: TGTGCCAGCAGTTCTGCGGAGACCCAGTACTTC. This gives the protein CASSSAETQYF.

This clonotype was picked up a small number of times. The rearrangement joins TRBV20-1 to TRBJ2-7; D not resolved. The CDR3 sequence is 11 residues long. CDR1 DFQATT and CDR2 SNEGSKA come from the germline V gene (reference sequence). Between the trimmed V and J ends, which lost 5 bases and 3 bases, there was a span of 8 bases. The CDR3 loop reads CSAETNYEQYF. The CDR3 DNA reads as TGCAGTGCTGAGACAAACTACGAGCAGTACTTC.

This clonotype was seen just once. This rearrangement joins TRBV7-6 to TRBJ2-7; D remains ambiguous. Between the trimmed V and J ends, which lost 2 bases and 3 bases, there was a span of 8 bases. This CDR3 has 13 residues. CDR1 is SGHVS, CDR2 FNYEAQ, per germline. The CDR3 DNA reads TGTGCCAGCAGCTTAAACACCGTCTACGAGCAGTACTTC. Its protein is CASSLNTVYEQYF.

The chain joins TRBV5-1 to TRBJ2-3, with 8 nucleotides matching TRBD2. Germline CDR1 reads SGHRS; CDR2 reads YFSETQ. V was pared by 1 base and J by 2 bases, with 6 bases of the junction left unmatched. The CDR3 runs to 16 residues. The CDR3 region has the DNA TGCGCCAGCAGCTTGACTAGCGGAGACATCACAGATACGCAGTATTTT. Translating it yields CASSLTSGDITDTQYF.

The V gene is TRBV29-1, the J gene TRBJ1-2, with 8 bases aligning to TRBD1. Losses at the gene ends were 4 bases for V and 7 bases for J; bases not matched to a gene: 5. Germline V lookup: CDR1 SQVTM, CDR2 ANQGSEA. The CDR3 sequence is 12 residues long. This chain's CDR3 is CSVGQGIGGYTF. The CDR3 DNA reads TGCAGCGTTGGACAGGGGATTGGTGGCTACACCTTC.

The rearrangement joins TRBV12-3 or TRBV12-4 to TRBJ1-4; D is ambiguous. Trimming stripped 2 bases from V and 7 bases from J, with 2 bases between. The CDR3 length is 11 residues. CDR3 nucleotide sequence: TGTGCCAGCAGTTTATCTGAAAAACTGTTTTTT. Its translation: CASSLSEKLFF.

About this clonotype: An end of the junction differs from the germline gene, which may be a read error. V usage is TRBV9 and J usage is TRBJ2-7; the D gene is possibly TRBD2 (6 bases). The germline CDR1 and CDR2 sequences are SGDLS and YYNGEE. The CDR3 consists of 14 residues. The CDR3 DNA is TGCGCCAGCAGCCTTCGAGGAGGGCGGTACGAGCAGTACTTC. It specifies CASSLRGGRYEQYF.

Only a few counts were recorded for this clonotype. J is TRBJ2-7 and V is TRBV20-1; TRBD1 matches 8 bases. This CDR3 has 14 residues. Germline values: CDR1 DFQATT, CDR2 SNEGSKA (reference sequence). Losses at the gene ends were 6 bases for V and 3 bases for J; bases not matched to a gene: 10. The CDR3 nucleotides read TGCAGTGCCAGTCCGGGACAGGCCTTCTACGAGCAGTACTTC. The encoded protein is CSASPGQAFYEQYF.

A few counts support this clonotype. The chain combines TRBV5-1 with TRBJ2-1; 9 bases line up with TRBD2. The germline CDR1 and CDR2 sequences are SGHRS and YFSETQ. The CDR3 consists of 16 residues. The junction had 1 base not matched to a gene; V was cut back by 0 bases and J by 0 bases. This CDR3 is CASSLASGISYNEQFF. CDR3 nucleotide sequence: TGCGCCAGCAGCTTGGCTAGCGGGATCTCCTACAATGAGCAGTTCTTC.

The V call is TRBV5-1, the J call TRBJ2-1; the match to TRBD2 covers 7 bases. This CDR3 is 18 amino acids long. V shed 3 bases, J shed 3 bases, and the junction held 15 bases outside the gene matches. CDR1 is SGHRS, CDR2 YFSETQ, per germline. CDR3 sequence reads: CASSWRIASAGRYNEQFF. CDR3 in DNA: TGCGCCAGCAGCTGGAGAATTGCGTCAGCGGGGCGCTACAATGAGCAGTTCTTC. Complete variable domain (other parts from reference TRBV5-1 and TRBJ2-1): KAGVTQTPRYLIKTRGQQVTLSCSPISGHRSVSWYQQTPGQGLQFLFEYFSETQRNKGNFPGRFSGRQFSNSRSEMNVSTLELGDSALYLCASSWRIASAGRYNEQFFGPGTRLTVL.

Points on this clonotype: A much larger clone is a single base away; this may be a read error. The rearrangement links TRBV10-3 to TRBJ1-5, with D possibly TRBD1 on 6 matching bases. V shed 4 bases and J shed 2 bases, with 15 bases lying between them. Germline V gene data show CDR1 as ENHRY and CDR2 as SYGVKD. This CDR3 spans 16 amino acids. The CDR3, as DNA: TGTGCCATCAGTGGGTCTGAGGGGGGCGGCAATCAGCCCCAGCATTTT. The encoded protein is CAISGSEGGGNQPQHF.

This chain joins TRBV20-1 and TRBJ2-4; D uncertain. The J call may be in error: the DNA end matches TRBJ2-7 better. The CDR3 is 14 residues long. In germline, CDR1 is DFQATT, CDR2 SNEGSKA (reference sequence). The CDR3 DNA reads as TGCAGTGCCTCAACGACTCTCGACTCCTACGAGCAGTACTTC. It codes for CSASTTLDSYEQYF.

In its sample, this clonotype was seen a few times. The CDR3 loop is CASSPGTGFGSYGYTF. DNA of the CDR3: TGCGCCAGCAGCCCCGGGACAGGGTTCGGGAGCTATGGCTACACCTTC. The chain uses TRBV5-1 and TRBJ1-2; 9 nucleotides agree with TRBD1. Germline V CDR1 and CDR2: SGHRS, YFSETQ. The trim removed 4 bases at V and 4 bases at J, leaving 11 bases unmatched. The CDR3 runs to 16 residues. Full variable domain (remainder filled in from reference TRBV5-1 and TRBJ1-2): KAGVTQTPRYLIKTRGQQVTLSCSPISGHRSVSWYQQTPGQGLQFLFEYFSETQRNKGNFPGRFSGRQFSNSRSEMNVSTLELGDSALYLCASSPGTGFGSYGYTFGSGTRLTVV.

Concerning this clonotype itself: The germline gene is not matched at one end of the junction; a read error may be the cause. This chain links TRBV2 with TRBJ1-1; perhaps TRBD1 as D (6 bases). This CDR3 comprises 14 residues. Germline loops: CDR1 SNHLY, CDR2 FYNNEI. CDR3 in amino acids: CANRKGHQNTEAFF. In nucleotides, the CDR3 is TGCGCCAACCGGAAGGGACACCAGAACACTGAAGCTTTCTTT.

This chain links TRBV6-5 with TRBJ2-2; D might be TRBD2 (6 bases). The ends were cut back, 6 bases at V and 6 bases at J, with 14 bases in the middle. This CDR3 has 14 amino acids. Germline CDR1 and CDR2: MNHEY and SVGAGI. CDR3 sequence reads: CASRRLESPGELFF. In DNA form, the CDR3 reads TGTGCCAGCAGGCGACTAGAGTCCCCCGGGGAGCTGTTTTTT.

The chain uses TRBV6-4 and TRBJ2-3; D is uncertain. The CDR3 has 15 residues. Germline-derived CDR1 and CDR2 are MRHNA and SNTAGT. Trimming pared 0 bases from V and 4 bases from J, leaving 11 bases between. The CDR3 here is CASSDSISTADTQYF. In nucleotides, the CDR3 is TGTGCCAGCAGTGACTCGATATCGACGGCAGATACGCAGTATTTT.

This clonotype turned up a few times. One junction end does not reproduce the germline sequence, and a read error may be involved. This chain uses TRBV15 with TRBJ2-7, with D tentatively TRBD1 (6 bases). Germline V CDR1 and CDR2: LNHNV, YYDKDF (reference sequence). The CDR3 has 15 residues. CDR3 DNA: TGTGCCACTAGCAGAGATCGGCAGGGGTTCTACGAGCAGTACTTC. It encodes CATSRDRQGFYEQYF.

Here the CDR3 DNA reads TGCGCCAGCAGCCAAGAGGACAGGGCTGGGGCCAACGTCCTGACTTTC. Protein product: CASSQEDRAGANVLTF. This chain uses TRBV4-1 with TRBJ2-6, with TRBD1 matching over 8 bases. Germline V gives CDR1 MGHRA, CDR2 YSYEKL. The CDR3 totals 16 residues. J gave up 2 bases and V 0 bases, and 0 bases lay outside the gene matches.

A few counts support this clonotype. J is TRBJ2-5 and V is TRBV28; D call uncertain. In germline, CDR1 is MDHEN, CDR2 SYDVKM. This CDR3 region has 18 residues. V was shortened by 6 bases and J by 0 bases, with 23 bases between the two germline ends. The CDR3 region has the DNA TGTGCCAGCAGCCCCGATAGGTCCCTTCGAGAGTACCAAGAGACCCAGTACTTC. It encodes CASSPDRSLREYQETQYF. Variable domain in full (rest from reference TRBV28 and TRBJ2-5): DVKVTQSSRYLVKRTGEKVFLECVQDMDHENMFWYRQDPGLGLRLIYFSYDVKMKEKGDIPEGYSVSREKKERFSLILESASTNQTSMYLCASSPDRSLREYQETQYFGPGTRLLVL.

CDR3 in amino acids: CASSPAGTKGTEAFF. The CDR3 DNA reads TGTGCCAGCTCACCGGCCGGGACAAAGGGCACTGAAGCTTTCTTT. This chain joins TRBV18 and TRBJ1-1, with D possibly matching TRBD1 (6 bases). From germline, CDR1 is KGHSH and CDR2 LQKENI. V lost 3 bases, J lost 4 bases, and 15 bases lay in between. This CDR3 contains 15 residues.